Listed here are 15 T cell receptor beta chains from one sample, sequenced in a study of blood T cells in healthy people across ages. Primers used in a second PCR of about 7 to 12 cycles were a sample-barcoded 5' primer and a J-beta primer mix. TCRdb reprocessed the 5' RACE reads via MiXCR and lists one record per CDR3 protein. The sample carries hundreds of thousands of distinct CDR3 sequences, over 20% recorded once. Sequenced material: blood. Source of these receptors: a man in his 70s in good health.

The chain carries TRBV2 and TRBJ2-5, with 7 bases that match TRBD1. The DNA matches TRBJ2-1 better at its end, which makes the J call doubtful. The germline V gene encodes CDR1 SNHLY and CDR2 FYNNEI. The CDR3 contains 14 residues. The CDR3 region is CASSPGTEYNEQFF. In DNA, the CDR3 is TGTGCCAGCAGCCCCGGGACAGAGTACAATGAGCAGTTCTTC.

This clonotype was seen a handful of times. In nucleotides, the CDR3 is TGCAGTGCTAGCGCACTAGCGGGAAGCACAGATACGCAGTATTTT. Its translation: CSASALAGSTDTQYF. The chain carries TRBV20-1 and TRBJ2-3; 10 nucleotides match TRBD2. The CDR3 covers 15 residues. CDR1 is DFQATT, CDR2 SNEGSKA, per germline (reference sequence). J lost 0 bases, V lost 3 bases, and 3 bases had no gene match.

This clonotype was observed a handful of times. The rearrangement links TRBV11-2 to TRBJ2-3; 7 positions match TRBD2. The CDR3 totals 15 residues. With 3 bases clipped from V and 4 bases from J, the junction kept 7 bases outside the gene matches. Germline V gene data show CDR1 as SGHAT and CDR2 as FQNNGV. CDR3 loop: CASSFQNRGADTQYF. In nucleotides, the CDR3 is TGTGCCAGCAGCTTTCAGAATCGGGGGGCAGATACGCAGTATTTT.

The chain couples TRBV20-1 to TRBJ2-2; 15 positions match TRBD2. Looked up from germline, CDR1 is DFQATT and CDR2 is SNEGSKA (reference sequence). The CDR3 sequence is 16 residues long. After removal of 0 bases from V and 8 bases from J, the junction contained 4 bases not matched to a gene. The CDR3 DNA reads TGCAGTGCTAGAGATCGGGGACTAGCGGGAGGTGGGGAGCTGTTTTTT. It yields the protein CSARDRGLAGGGELFF.

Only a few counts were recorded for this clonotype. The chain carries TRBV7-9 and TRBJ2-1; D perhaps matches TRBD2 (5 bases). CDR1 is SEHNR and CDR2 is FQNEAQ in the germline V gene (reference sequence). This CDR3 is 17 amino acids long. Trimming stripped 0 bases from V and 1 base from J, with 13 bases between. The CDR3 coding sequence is TGTGCCAGCAGCTTAGCGCGTTTGGAGCGGTCCTACAATGAGCAGTTCTTC. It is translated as CASSLARLERSYNEQFF.

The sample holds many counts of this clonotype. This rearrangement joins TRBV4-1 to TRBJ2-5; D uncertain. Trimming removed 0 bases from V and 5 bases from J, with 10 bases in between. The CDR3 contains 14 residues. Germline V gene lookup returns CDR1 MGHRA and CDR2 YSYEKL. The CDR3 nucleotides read TGCGCCAGCAGCCAAGATTTCGGAAGGGAGACCCAGTACTTC. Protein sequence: CASSQDFGRETQYF.

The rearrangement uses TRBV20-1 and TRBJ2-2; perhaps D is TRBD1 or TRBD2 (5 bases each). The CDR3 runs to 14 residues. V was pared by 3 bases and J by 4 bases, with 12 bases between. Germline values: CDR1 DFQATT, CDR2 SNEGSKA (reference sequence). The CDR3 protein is CSASEGSLTGELFF. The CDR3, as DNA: TGCAGTGCTAGTGAGGGGAGCCTCACCGGGGAGCTGTTTTTT.

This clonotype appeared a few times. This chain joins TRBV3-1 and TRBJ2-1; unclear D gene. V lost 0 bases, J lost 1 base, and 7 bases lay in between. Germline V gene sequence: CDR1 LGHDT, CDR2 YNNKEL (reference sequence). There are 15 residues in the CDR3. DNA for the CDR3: TGTGCCAGCAGCCAAGACCGTCTGTCCTACAATGAGCAGTTCTTC. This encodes CASSQDRLSYNEQFF.

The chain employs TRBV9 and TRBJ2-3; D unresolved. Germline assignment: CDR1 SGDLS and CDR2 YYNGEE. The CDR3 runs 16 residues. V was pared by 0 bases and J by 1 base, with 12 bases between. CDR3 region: CASSVALGFGTDTQYF. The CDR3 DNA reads TGTGCCAGCAGCGTAGCTCTTGGGTTCGGCACAGATACGCAGTATTTT.

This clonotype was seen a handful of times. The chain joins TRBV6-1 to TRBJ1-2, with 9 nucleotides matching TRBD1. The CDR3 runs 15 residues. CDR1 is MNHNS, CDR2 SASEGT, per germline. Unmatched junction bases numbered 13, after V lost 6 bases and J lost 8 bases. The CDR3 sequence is CASRRQGDFLGGYTF. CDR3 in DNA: TGTGCCAGCAGAAGACAGGGGGATTTTTTAGGGGGCTACACCTTC.

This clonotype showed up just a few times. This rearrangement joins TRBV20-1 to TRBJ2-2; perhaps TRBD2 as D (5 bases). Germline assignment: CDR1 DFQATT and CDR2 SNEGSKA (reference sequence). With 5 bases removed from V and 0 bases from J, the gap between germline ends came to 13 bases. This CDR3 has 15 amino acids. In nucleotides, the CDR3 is TGCAGTGCTCGAGGAGGCGGGCCGAACACCGGGGAGCTGTTTTTT. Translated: CSARGGGPNTGELFF.

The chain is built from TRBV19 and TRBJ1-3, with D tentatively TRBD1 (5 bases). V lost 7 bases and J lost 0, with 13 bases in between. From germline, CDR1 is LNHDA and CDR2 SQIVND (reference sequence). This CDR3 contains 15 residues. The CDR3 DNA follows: TGTGCCAGTACCCCGGGACTGAGCTCTGGAAACACCATATATTTT. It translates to CASTPGLSSGNTIYF.

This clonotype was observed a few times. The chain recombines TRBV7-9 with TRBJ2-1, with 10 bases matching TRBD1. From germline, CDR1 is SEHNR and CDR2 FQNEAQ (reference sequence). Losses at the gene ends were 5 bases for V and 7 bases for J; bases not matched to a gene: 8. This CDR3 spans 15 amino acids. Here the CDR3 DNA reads TGTGCCAGCAGCCAGACAGGGGGCGCTTGGAATGAGCAGTTCTTC. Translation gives CASSQTGGAWNEQFF.

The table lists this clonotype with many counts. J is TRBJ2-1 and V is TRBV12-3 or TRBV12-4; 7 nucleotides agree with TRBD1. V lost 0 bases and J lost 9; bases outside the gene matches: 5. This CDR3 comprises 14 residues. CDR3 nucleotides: TGTGCCAGCAGTTTAGCGAGACAGGGTGGTGAGCAGTTCTTC. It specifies CASSLARQGGEQFF.

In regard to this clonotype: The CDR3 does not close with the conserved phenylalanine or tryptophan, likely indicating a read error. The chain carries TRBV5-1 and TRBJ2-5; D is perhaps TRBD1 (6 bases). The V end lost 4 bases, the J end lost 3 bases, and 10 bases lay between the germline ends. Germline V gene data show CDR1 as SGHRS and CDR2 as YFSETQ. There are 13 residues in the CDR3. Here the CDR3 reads CASSRTGKETQYL. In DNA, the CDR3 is TGCGCCAGCAGCAGAACAGGGAAAGAGACCCAGTACCTC.